Sequencing of this TCR beta chain was carried out in a study of OX40 agonist ivuxolimab in advanced cancers. Study in general: Two cutaneous melanoma patients and one hepatocellular carcinoma patient, three in all, had partial responses.

V lost 0 bases and J lost 5, with 1 base in between. The CDR3 runs 11 residues. The germline gives CDR1 DFQATT, CDR2 SNEGSKA (reference sequence). Repertoires were generated with immunoSEQ multiplex PCR, while TCRdb's copy carries only in-frame clones and drops some. In the table there are 35,000 to 40,000 clones, 70% to 85% of which are singletons. The starting material was CD4+ or CD8+ T cells sorted from blood, obtained in a trial of the OX40 agonist ivuxolimab. The chain is built from TRBV20-1 and TRBJ1-4, with D unresolved. The sequence was obtained from an adult with an advanced solid tumor such as melanoma, head and neck, liver or kidney cancer. This CDR3 reads CSARDNEKLFF. The CDR3 region has the DNA TGCAGTGCTAGAGACAATGAAAAACTGTTTTTT.